This TCR beta chain was observed in a study of blood T cell repertoires in COVID-19. Study context: COVID-19 samples from acute and convalescent phases originated in the United States, Italy and Spain. T cells, B-cell-depleted T cells, or PBMCs supplied cDNA or gDNA.

Authors' analysis steps: Amplification of reference gene primers provided the estimated nucleated cell counts. Produced via immunoSEQ multiplex PCR; TCRdb's table is partial and in-frame only. V and J calls and clone size are as listed in that table; D and trimming were resolved from the DNA. Of tens of thousands of clones in the sample, more than 80% were seen once. CDR3 length: 15 residues. CDR1 is SGHTA and CDR2 is FQGNSA in the germline V gene. The ends were cut back, 4 bases at V and 7 bases at J, with 17 bases in the middle. The source is a man aged 60 to 75 with acute or convalescent COVID-19. V gene TRBV7-2 combines with J gene TRBJ2-1; the D is unclear. Sequencing was performed on peripheral blood. In DNA form, the CDR3 reads TGTGCCAGCAGCTCCCCTGGCGCGTGGGCAAATGAGCAGTTCTTC. It is translated as CASSSPGAWANEQFF.